This TCR beta chain came from a study of early T cells in non-severe SARS-CoV-2 infection. CDR3 length: 16 residues. Germline CDR1 MGHRA, CDR2 YSYEKL. V was trimmed by 4 bases and J by 2 bases, leaving 17 bases between them. This clonotype was seen only a few times. TCRdb analysed the 5' RACE reads with MiXCR anew, one entry per CDR3 protein. The repertoire includes about 59,000 distinct CDR3 sequences, about 12% of them detected once, and 7.5% to 10% sits in the top ten. The genes are TRBV4-1 and TRBJ2-5, with D possibly matching TRBD2 (7 bases). This TCR was recovered from an adult who was a healthcare worker with PCR-confirmed SARS-CoV-2 infection or an uninfected control (not recorded which). This specimen was whole blood, taken at baseline. CDR3 region: CASSPLGGGRQETQYF. The CDR3, as DNA: TGCGCCAGCAGCCCCCTGGGAGGGGGACGGCAAGAGACCCAGTACTTC.